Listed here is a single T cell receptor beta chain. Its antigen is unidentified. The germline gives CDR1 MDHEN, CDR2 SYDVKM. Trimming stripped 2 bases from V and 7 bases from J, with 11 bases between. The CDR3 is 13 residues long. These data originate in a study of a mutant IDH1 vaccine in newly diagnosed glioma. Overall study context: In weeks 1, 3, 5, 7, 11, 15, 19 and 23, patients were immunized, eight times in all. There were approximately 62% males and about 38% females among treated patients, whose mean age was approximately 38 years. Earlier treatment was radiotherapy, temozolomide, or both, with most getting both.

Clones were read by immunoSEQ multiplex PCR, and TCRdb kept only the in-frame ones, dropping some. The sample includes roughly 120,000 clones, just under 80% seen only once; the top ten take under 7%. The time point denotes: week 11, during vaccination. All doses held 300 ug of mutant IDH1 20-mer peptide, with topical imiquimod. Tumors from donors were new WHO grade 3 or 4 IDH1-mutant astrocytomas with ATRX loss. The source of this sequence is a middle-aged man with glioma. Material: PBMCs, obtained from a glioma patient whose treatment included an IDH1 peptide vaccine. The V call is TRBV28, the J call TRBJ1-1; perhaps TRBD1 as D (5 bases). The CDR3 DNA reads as TGTGCCAGCAGTTTAGAGGGGCCCGGTGAAGCTTTCTTT. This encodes CASSLEGPGEAFF.